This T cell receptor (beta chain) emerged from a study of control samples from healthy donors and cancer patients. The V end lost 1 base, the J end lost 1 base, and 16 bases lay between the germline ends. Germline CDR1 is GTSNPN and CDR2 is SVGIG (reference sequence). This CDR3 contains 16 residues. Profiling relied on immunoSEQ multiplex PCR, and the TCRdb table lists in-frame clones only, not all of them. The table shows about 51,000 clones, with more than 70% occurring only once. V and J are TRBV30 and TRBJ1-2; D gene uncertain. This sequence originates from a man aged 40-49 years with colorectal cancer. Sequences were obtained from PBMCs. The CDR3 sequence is CAWSGPTRVGNYGYTF. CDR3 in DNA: TGTGCCTGGAGTGGCCCTACGAGGGTGGGTAACTATGGCTACACCTTC.